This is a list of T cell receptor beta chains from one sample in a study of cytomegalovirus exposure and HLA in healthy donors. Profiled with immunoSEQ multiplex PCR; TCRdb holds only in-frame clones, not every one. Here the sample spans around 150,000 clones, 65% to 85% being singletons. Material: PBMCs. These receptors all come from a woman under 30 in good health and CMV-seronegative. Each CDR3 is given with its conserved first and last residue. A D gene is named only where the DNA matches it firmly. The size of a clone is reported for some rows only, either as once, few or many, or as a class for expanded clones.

cdr3_aa: CASSPSGTGLRAFF; cdr3_nt: TGCGCCAGCAGCCCATCCGGGACAGGGCTGAGGGCTTTCTTT; j_call: TRBJ1-1; d_call: TRBD1; v_call: TRBV10-1; clone_size: -
cdr3_aa: CASSQERASSARQHF; cdr3_nt: TGCGCCAGCAGCCAAGAAAGAGCTAGCTCCGCCCGGCAGCATTTT; j_call: TRBJ1-5; d_call: -; v_call: TRBV4-1; clone_size: -
cdr3_aa: CASSLAGVKSPLHF; cdr3_nt: TGTGCCAGCAGCTTGGCAGGGGTAAAGTCACCCCTCCACTTT; j_call: TRBJ1-6; d_call: -; v_call: TRBV5-6; clone_size: once
cdr3_aa: CASSLSTRVSSGANVLTF; cdr3_nt: TGTGCCAGCTCCCTATCCACGAGAGTAAGCTCTGGGGCCAACGTCCTGACTTTC; j_call: TRBJ2-6; d_call: -; v_call: TRBV9; clone_size: -
cdr3_aa: CASSQEQGAGETQYF; cdr3_nt: TGTGCCAGCAGCCAAGAACAGGGGGCTGGGGAGACCCAGTACTTC; j_call: TRBJ2-5; d_call: TRBD1; v_call: TRBV14; clone_size: -
cdr3_aa: CASSLATGVPGEQYF; cdr3_nt: TGTGCCAGCAGTTTGGCCACGGGGGTGCCGGGCGAGCAGTACTTC; j_call: TRBJ2-7; d_call: -; v_call: TRBV28; clone_size: -
cdr3_aa: CASRQGATNEKLFF; cdr3_nt: TGCGCCAGCCGACAGGGAGCAACTAATGAAAAACTGTTTTTT; j_call: TRBJ1-4; d_call: TRBD1; v_call: TRBV5-1; clone_size: -
cdr3_aa: CSATDNNYGYTF; cdr3_nt: TGCAGCGCCACTGACAATAACTATGGCTACACCTTC; j_call: TRBJ1-2; d_call: -; v_call: TRBV29-1; clone_size: -
cdr3_aa: CASSPGTGTLHF; cdr3_nt: TGTGCCAGCAGTCCCGGGACAGGGACCCTCCACTTT; j_call: TRBJ1-6; d_call: TRBD1; v_call: TRBV9; clone_size: -
cdr3_aa: CASSPGGSGNTIYF; cdr3_nt: TGTGCCAGCTCACCGGGGGGATCGGGAAACACCATATATTTT; j_call: TRBJ1-3; d_call: -; v_call: TRBV18; clone_size: -
cdr3_aa: CASSSTPELYTEAFF; cdr3_nt: TGTGCCAGCAGTAGTACACCCGAACTATACACTGAAGCTTTCTTT; j_call: TRBJ1-1; d_call: -; v_call: TRBV6-1; clone_size: -
cdr3_aa: CASSVSDQPQHF; cdr3_nt: TGTGCCAGTAGTGTTAGCGATCAGCCCCAGCATTTT; j_call: TRBJ1-5; d_call: -; v_call: TRBV19; clone_size: -
cdr3_aa: CASSSNWDSLNQPQHF; cdr3_nt: TGTGCCAGCAGTTCCAATTGGGACAGTCTCAATCAGCCCCAGCATTTT; j_call: TRBJ1-5; d_call: TRBD1; v_call: TRBV6-5; clone_size: -
cdr3_aa: CAWEARSRSRSGYTF; cdr3_nt: TGTGCCTGGGAGGCCCGGAGCCGGTCGAGGAGCGGCTACACCTTC; j_call: TRBJ1-2; d_call: -; v_call: TRBV30; clone_size: -
cdr3_aa: CASRPLLAAQETQYF; cdr3_nt: TGTGCCAGCAGACCCCTACTAGCGGCTCAAGAGACCCAGTACTTC; j_call: TRBJ2-5; d_call: TRBD2; v_call: TRBV27; clone_size: -
cdr3_aa: CASSQGDRGYEQYF; cdr3_nt: TGTGCCAGCTCTCAGGGCGATAGGGGCTACGAGCAGTACTTC; j_call: TRBJ2-7; d_call: -; v_call: TRBV18; clone_size: -
cdr3_aa: CASIRQGALNTEAFF; cdr3_nt: TGTGCCAGTATCCGACAGGGGGCCCTGAACACTGAAGCTTTCTTT; j_call: TRBJ1-1; d_call: TRBD1; v_call: TRBV19; clone_size: -
cdr3_aa: CASSPTTGWTEAFF; cdr3_nt: TGTGCCAGCTCACCCACGACGGGATGGACTGAAGCTTTCTTT; j_call: TRBJ1-1; d_call: -; v_call: TRBV18; clone_size: once
cdr3_aa: CASSSGLAGSNIQYF; cdr3_nt: TGTGCCAGCAGCTCAGGACTAGCGGGGTCAAACATTCAGTACTTC; j_call: TRBJ2-4; d_call: TRBD2; v_call: TRBV11-3; clone_size: few
cdr3_aa: CASSEIAGTGGNEQYF; cdr3_nt: TGTGCCAGCAGTGAAATAGCCGGGACAGGGGGTAATGAGCAGTACTTC; j_call: TRBJ2-7; d_call: TRBD1; v_call: TRBV6-1; clone_size: once
cdr3_aa: CASSFSTRDPRTEAFF; cdr3_nt: TGTGCCAGCAGCTTTTCCACTCGCGACCCGAGGACTGAAGCTTTCTTT; j_call: TRBJ1-1; d_call: -; v_call: TRBV5-5; clone_size: -
cdr3_aa: CASSLGVGKVDNVLTF; cdr3_nt: TGCGCCAGCAGCTTGGGGGTCGGGAAGGTGGACAACGTCCTGACTTTC; j_call: TRBJ2-6; d_call: -; v_call: TRBV5-1; clone_size: -
cdr3_aa: CASSAPGTTHGNTIYF; cdr3_nt: TGTGCCAGCAGTGCACCCGGGACAACACATGGAAACACCATATATTTT; j_call: TRBJ1-3; d_call: -; v_call: TRBV25-1; clone_size: -
cdr3_aa: CASNQDRGDGYTF; cdr3_nt: TGTGCCAGCAACCAAGACAGGGGGGATGGCTACACCTTC; j_call: TRBJ1-2; d_call: TRBD1; v_call: TRBV7-8; clone_size: -
cdr3_aa: CASSPGASTYEQYF; cdr3_nt: TGTGCCAGCTCCCCCGGAGCAAGCACCTACGAGCAGTACTTC; j_call: TRBJ2-7; d_call: -; v_call: TRBV18; clone_size: -
cdr3_aa: CATADRGRTGELFF; cdr3_nt: TGTGCCACCGCGGACAGGGGGCGCACCGGGGAGCTGTTTTTT; j_call: TRBJ2-2; d_call: TRBD1; v_call: TRBV6-1; clone_size: -
cdr3_aa: CASSSGRGRPLNTEAFF; cdr3_nt: TGTGCCAGCAGTTCGGGCAGGGGGCGTCCTCTGAACACTGAAGCTTTCTTT; j_call: TRBJ1-1; d_call: TRBD1; v_call: TRBV27; clone_size: -
cdr3_aa: CASSLISGTAQYGYTF; cdr3_nt: TGTGCCAGCAGCCTAATATCCGGGACAGCACAATATGGCTACACCTTC; j_call: TRBJ1-2; d_call: TRBD1; v_call: TRBV7-9; clone_size: -
cdr3_aa: CASSLISSSGDINEQFF; cdr3_nt: TGCGCCAGCAGCTTGATCTCCTCTAGCGGGGATATCAATGAGCAGTTCTTC; j_call: TRBJ2-1; d_call: TRBD2; v_call: TRBV5-1; clone_size: -
cdr3_aa: CASRNNRGRGNQPQHF; cdr3_nt: TGTGCCAGCAGGAACAACAGGGGCCGGGGCAATCAGCCCCAGCATTTT; j_call: TRBJ1-5; d_call: TRBD1; v_call: TRBV2; clone_size: few
cdr3_aa: CASSLGGGYGYTF; cdr3_nt: TGTGCCAGCAGCTTAGGGGGCGGGTATGGCTACACCTTC; j_call: TRBJ1-2; d_call: TRBD1; v_call: TRBV5-4; clone_size: once
cdr3_aa: CASSPPGQGDTIYF; cdr3_nt: TGTGCCAGCAGCCCTCCGGGACAGGGGGACACCATATATTTT; j_call: TRBJ1-3; d_call: TRBD1; v_call: TRBV13; clone_size: -
cdr3_aa: CASSLDSTGGLSYEQYF; cdr3_nt: TGTGCCAGCAGCTTAGATTCTACAGGGGGACTCTCCTACGAGCAGTACTTC; j_call: TRBJ2-7; d_call: TRBD1; v_call: TRBV5-6; clone_size: -
cdr3_aa: CASSQKFDRLNTEAFF; cdr3_nt: TGTGCCAGCAGCCAGAAATTCGACAGGTTGAACACTGAAGCTTTCTTT; j_call: TRBJ1-1; d_call: -; v_call: TRBV21-1; clone_size: -
cdr3_aa: CASTPYRAVGTEAFF; cdr3_nt: TGTGCCAGCACGCCATACAGGGCGGTGGGCACTGAAGCTTTCTTT; j_call: TRBJ1-1; d_call: -; v_call: TRBV27; clone_size: -
cdr3_aa: CASRVGASGANGLTF; cdr3_nt: TGCGCCAGCAGGGTTGGTGCGTCTGGGGCCAACGGCCTGACTTTC; j_call: TRBJ2-6; d_call: -; v_call: TRBV5-1; clone_size: -
cdr3_aa: CASRSGTGDYNEQFF; cdr3_nt: TGTGCCAGCAGATCCGGGACAGGGGACTACAATGAGCAGTTCTTC; j_call: TRBJ2-1; d_call: TRBD1; v_call: TRBV6-4; clone_size: -
cdr3_aa: CASSPNQGGLYRYF; cdr3_nt: TGTGCCAGCAGTCCCAATCAGGGGGGCCTTTACCGGTATTTT; j_call: TRBJ2-3; d_call: -; v_call: TRBV25-1; clone_size: -
cdr3_aa: CASSLPGYSVTF; cdr3_nt: TGTGCCAGCAGCTTACCAGGGTATTCAGTAACCTTC; j_call: TRBJ1-2; d_call: -; v_call: TRBV7-9; clone_size: -
cdr3_aa: CASSLDQNYEQYF; cdr3_nt: TGTGCCAGCAGCTTAGATCAGAACTACGAGCAGTACTTC; j_call: TRBJ2-7; d_call: -; v_call: TRBV11-3; clone_size: -
cdr3_aa: CASSVEAGEYQPQHF; cdr3_nt: TGTGCCAGCAGCGTAGAGGCAGGGGAATATCAGCCCCAGCATTTT; j_call: TRBJ1-5; d_call: -; v_call: TRBV9; clone_size: -
cdr3_aa: CASKRQGIDYGYTF; cdr3_nt: TGCGCCAGCAAGCGACAGGGTATAGACTATGGCTACACCTTC; j_call: TRBJ1-2; d_call: TRBD1; v_call: TRBV5-1; clone_size: -
cdr3_aa: CASSSEGRGYTEAFF; cdr3_nt: TGCGCCAGCAGCTCCGAGGGCAGGGGGTACACTGAAGCTTTCTTT; j_call: TRBJ1-1; d_call: TRBD1; v_call: TRBV5-1; clone_size: -
cdr3_aa: CASSLIGVSASQETQYF; cdr3_nt: TGTGCCAGCAGTTTAATAGGAGTCTCGGCTTCCCAAGAGACCCAGTACTTC; j_call: TRBJ2-5; d_call: -; v_call: TRBV28; clone_size: -
cdr3_aa: CASSESWGVEAFF; cdr3_nt: TGCGCCAGCAGTGAGTCGTGGGGGGTTGAAGCTTTCTTT; j_call: TRBJ1-1; d_call: -; v_call: TRBV10-2; clone_size: -
cdr3_aa: CASSLGGVGSYNEQFF; cdr3_nt: TGCGCCAGCAGCTTGGGGGGAGTCGGCTCCTACAATGAGCAGTTCTTC; j_call: TRBJ2-1; d_call: -; v_call: TRBV5-1; clone_size: -
cdr3_aa: CASTERRDIYGYTF; cdr3_nt: TGTGCCAGCACCGAACGACGGGACATCTATGGCTACACCTTC; j_call: TRBJ1-2; d_call: -; v_call: TRBV7-9; clone_size: once
cdr3_aa: CASGSGQGTGPGNTIYF; cdr3_nt: TGTGCTAGTGGTTCGGGACAGGGGACTGGGCCCGGAAACACCATATATTTT; j_call: TRBJ1-3; d_call: TRBD1; v_call: TRBV12-5; clone_size: -
cdr3_aa: CASRTGGANYEQYF; cdr3_nt: TGTGCCAGCAGGACCGGGGGGGCTAACTACGAGCAGTACTTC; j_call: TRBJ2-7; d_call: TRBD2; v_call: TRBV6-1; clone_size: -
cdr3_aa: CASSTPPHRGPPNTEAFF; cdr3_nt: TGTGCCAGTAGTACCCCCCCCCACAGGGGGCCCCCAAACACTGAAGCTTTCTTT; j_call: TRBJ1-1; d_call: TRBD1; v_call: TRBV19; clone_size: -
cdr3_aa: CASSLTTGPSEAFF; cdr3_nt: TGTGCCAGCTCACTGACGACAGGTCCTTCTGAAGCTTTCTTT; j_call: TRBJ1-1; d_call: -; v_call: TRBV18; clone_size: -
cdr3_aa: CASTLSSPLHF; cdr3_nt: TGTGCCAGCACCCTAAGCTCACCCCTCCACTTT; j_call: TRBJ1-6; d_call: -; v_call: TRBV2; clone_size: -
cdr3_aa: CASSLDHPGSSYNEQFF; cdr3_nt: TGTGCCAGCAGCTTAGACCATCCGGGGAGCTCCTACAATGAGCAGTTCTTC; j_call: TRBJ2-1; d_call: -; v_call: TRBV5-6; clone_size: -
cdr3_aa: CASSPPSGTGGKDTQYF; cdr3_nt: TGTGCCAGCAGCCCCCCTTCCGGGACAGGGGGAAAAGATACGCAGTATTTT; j_call: TRBJ2-3; d_call: TRBD1; v_call: TRBV9; clone_size: -
cdr3_aa: CAPGLLYEAFF; cdr3_nt: TGTGCTCCGGGACTCCTCTATGAAGCTTTCTTT; j_call: TRBJ1-1; d_call: -; v_call: TRBV30; clone_size: -